The following is a TCR beta chain sequence with its context. The antigen remains unidentified. This entry is derived from a study of post-analysis software for immune sequencing data. Across the study: Clinical courses comprised relapsing-remitting, secondary progressive and progressive-relapsing multiple sclerosis. Findings of the study overall: Controls significantly exceeded multiple sclerosis patients in normalized Chao1 diversity. Controls showed lower frequencies than patients for several TRBV segments, and TRBV5-6, TRBV5-1 and TRBV20-1 were among these.

Unique molecular identifiers were present in the TCR beta cDNA libraries. Input populations of about 0.85 to 11 million T cells gave rise to about 480,000 cDNA molecules. Via MiXCR, TCRdb re-called the PCR reads, giving one row per CDR3 protein. The sample has 820,000 or so distinct CDR3 sequences, under 70% seen once. The CDR3 is made up of 13 amino acids. Germline V gene data show CDR1 as SQVTM and CDR2 as ANQGSEA. Trimming pared 6 bases from V and 7 bases from J, leaving 19 bases between. The sequencing sample was made of blood. J is TRBJ2-7 and V is TRBV29-1; D ambiguous. The source is a girl aged 5-17 years with multiple sclerosis. The CDR3 region has the DNA TGCAGCGTCGAGAAAGGCATCGGTGATGAGCAGTACTTC. Translating gives CSVEKGIGDEQYF.